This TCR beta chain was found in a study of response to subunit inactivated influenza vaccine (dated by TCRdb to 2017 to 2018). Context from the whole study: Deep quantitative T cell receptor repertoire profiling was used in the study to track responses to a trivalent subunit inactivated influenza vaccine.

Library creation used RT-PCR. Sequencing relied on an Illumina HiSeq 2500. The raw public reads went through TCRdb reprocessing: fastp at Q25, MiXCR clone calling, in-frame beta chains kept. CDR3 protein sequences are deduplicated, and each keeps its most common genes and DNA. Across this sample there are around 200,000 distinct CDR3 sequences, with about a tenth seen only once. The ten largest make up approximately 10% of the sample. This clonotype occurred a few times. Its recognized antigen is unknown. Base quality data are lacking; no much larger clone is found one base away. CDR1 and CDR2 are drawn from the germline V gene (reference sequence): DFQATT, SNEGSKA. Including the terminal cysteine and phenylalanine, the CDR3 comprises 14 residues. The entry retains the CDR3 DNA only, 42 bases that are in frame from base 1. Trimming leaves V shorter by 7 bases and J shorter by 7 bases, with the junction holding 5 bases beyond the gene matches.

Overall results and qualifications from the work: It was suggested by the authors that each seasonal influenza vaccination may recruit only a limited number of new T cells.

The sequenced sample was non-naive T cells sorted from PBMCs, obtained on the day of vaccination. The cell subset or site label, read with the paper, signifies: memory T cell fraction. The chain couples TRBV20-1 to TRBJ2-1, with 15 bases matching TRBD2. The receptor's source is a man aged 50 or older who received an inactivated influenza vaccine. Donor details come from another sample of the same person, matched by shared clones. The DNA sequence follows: TGCAGTGTCAGGACTAGCGGGAGGGGGAATGAGCAGTTCTTC. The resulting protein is CSVRTSGRGNEQFF.